What follows are 20 T cell receptor beta chains derived from one specimen sequenced in a study of CD4 T cells in relation to SARS-CoV-2 and coronaviruses listed by TCRdb under 2021. The library was made by the immunoSEQ multiplex PCR assay. TCRdb obtained this table from immuneACCESS and retained in-frame rearrangements with V and J assigned. These tables miss some clones; where compared with another copy, unresolved V genes account for less than half of the shortfall, and the remainder is unexplained. Counted in this sample were approximately 37,000 clones; roughly 85% of them appeared once. Jointly, the top ten make up roughly 3% of the sample. The sample was memory CD4+ T cells from PBMCs. The label giving this sample's cell subset or site can be read as: memory (non-naive) CD4+ T cells. Receptor source: an adult with COVID-19.

The chain combines TRBV15 with TRBJ2-2; 7 nucleotides line up with TRBD1. V was clipped by 6 bases and J by 5 bases; unmatched bases: 9. CDR3 length: 15 amino acids. Germline V gene sequence: CDR1 LNHNV, CDR2 YYDKDF (reference sequence). This CDR3 is CATRESDRDTGELFF. DNA of the CDR3: TGTGCCACCAGGGAATCTGACAGGGATACCGGGGAGCTGTTTTTT.

V gene TRBV9 combines with J gene TRBJ1-1; tentative D call: TRBD1 (5 bases). With 0 bases removed from V and 5 bases from J, the gap between germline ends came to 8 bases. The CDR3 spans 13 residues. The germline gives CDR1 SGDLS, CDR2 YYNGEE. This CDR3 reads CASSVGGTTEAFF. CDR3 bases: TGTGCCAGCAGCGTAGGTGGGACTACTGAAGCTTTCTTT.

The rearrangement links TRBV29-1 to TRBJ1-5, with D maybe TRBD1 (6 bases). The CDR3 has 13 amino acids. V was pared by 4 bases and J by 0 bases, with 7 bases between. Germline CDR1 reads SQVTM; CDR2 reads ANQGSEA. Here the CDR3 reads CSVAGASNQPQHF. The CDR3 nucleotides read TGCAGCGTTGCAGGGGCTAGCAATCAGCCCCAGCATTTT.

This clone was detected only once. J is TRBJ2-1 and V is TRBV4-1; 8 nucleotides match TRBD2. The CDR3 is 17 amino acids. Germline V gene sequence: CDR1 MGHRA, CDR2 YSYEKL. V lost 4 bases to trimming and J lost 0 bases; unmatched junction nucleotides: 8. This chain's CDR3 is CASSRFTSGSSYNEQFF. CDR3 DNA: TGCGCCAGCAGCCGCTTTACTAGCGGCAGCTCCTACAATGAGCAGTTCTTC.

The chain has TRBV11-2 and TRBJ2-1; 7 bases are shared with TRBD2. With 5 bases clipped from V and 9 bases from J, the junction kept 10 bases outside the gene matches. The CDR3 consists of 14 residues. The V gene's germline CDR1 is SGHAT and CDR2 FQNNGV. For the CDR3, the DNA is TGTGCCAGCAGCCCCGGACTAGGGGCCGGTGAGCAGTTCTTC. Its protein product is CASSPGLGAGEQFF.

The CDR3 DNA sequence: TGTGCCAGCAGCTTAGCCGGACAGAGGAATTCACCCCTCCACTTT. It yields the protein CASSLAGQRNSPLHF. This rearrangement joins TRBV7-6 to TRBJ1-6; D might be TRBD1 (6 bases). V lost 0 bases and J 7 bases, leaving 10 bases between the germline ends. Germline CDR1 reads SGHVS; CDR2 reads FNYEAQ. This CDR3 has 15 residues.

The chain carries TRBV6-6 and TRBJ2-2; D is uncertain. The CDR3 contains 13 residues. Germline V lookup: CDR1 MNHNY, CDR2 SVGAGI (reference sequence). Trimming stripped 8 bases from V and 0 bases from J, with 7 bases between. The CDR3 nucleotides are TGTGCCAGCGGAGCTGCGAACACCGGGGAGCTGTTTTTT. Its translation: CASGAANTGELFF.

The chain joins TRBV15 to TRBJ2-3; TRBD2 matches at 8 bases. Germline trimming cut 1 base from V and 2 bases from J; bases unmatched to any gene: 5. This CDR3 comprises 16 residues. Looked up from germline, CDR1 is LNHNV and CDR2 is YYDKDF (reference sequence). This chain's CDR3 is CATSRVTSEFTDTQYF. In nucleotides, the CDR3 is TGTGCCACCAGCAGAGTGACTAGCGAATTCACAGATACGCAGTATTTT.

The rearrangement uses TRBV5-5 and TRBJ1-1, with TRBD1 matching 7 bases. The CDR3 runs 14 residues. The germline V gene encodes CDR1 SGHKS and CDR2 YYEKEE (reference sequence). With V trimmed by 4 bases and J by 4 bases, 7 bases remained unmatched. CDR3 coding DNA: TGTGCCAGCAGCGGAGGACCAGGGGGCACTGAAGCTTTCTTT. This sequence encodes CASSGGPGGTEAFF.

The chain has TRBV30 and TRBJ2-5; D perhaps matches TRBD1 (5 bases). V was pared by 4 bases and J by 4 bases, with 13 bases between. CDR3 length: 13 amino acids. Looked up from germline, CDR1 is GTSNPN and CDR2 is SVGIG (reference sequence). The CDR3 DNA is TGTGCCTGGAATTTTCAGGGAAGAGAGACCCAGTACTTC. It encodes CAWNFQGRETQYF.

This clone was observed a few times. The chain combines TRBV19 with TRBJ2-3; D is unclear. The V gene lost 6 bases and the J gene lost 9 bases, with 25 bases spanning the gap. There are 16 residues in the CDR3. Germline CDR1 and CDR2: LNHDA and SQIVND (reference sequence). The CDR3: CASSPLTSMGTETQYF. For the CDR3, the DNA is TGTGCCAGTAGCCCTCTGACTTCCATGGGAACTGAGACGCAGTATTTT.

This clone was recorded once. V and J are TRBV18 and TRBJ2-6; 8 bases match TRBD1. The CDR3 is 19 amino acids. V dropped 6 bases and J dropped 0; count of bases not matched to a gene: 13. Germline CDR1 reads KGHSH; CDR2 reads LQKENI. CDR3 nucleotide sequence: TGTGCCAGCTCTTCAAAACGCCGGGACAGGAACTCTGGGGCCAACGTCCTGACTTTC. Encoded protein: CASSSKRRDRNSGANVLTF. The variable domain in full, completed from reference TRBV18 and TRBJ2-6, reads NAGVMQNPRHLVRRRGQEARLRCSPMKGHSHVYWYRQLPEEGLKFMVYLQKENIIDESGMPKERFSAEFPKEGPSILRIQQVVRGDSAAYFCASSSKRRDRNSGANVLTFGAGSRLTVL.

The chain recombines TRBV10-3 with TRBJ2-2, with 8 bases matching TRBD2. V lost 3 bases and J lost 5; bases outside the gene matches: 11. Germline V gene sequence: CDR1 ENHRY, CDR2 SYGVKD. The CDR3 totals 17 residues. As DNA, the CDR3 is TGTGCCATCAGTGATGGTGGCGGGAGGACGGAAACCGGGGAGCTGTTTTTT. Its protein product is CAISDGGGRTETGELFF.

This sequence joins TRBV7-8 and TRBJ1-5; tentatively, D is TRBD1 (6 bases). Germline assignment: CDR1 SGHVS and CDR2 FQNEAQ. Deletions cut 5 bases from V and 5 bases from J, with 19 bases between. CDR3 length: 16 residues. Here the CDR3 DNA reads TGTGCCAGCAGCCGTAGGACAGACCCTAGGGATCAGCCCCAGCATTTT. Protein: CASSRRTDPRDQPQHF.

The genes are TRBV9 and TRBJ1-4, with D maybe TRBD1 (5 bases). The CDR3 extends over 16 amino acids. Germline values: CDR1 SGDLS, CDR2 YYNGEE. V lost 1 base, J lost 3 bases, and 13 bases lay in between. The CDR3 coding sequence is TGTGCCAGCAGCGTATTCCCGGGGGGATCTAATGAAAAACTGTTTTTT. The encoded protein is CASSVFPGGSNEKLFF.

This chain connects TRBV5-1 to TRBJ2-5, with D perhaps matching TRBD1 (5 bases). Germline lookup yields CDR1 SGHRS and CDR2 YFSETQ. The CDR3 has 15 amino acids. The ends were cut back, 6 bases at V and 5 bases at J, with 20 bases in the middle. CDR3 DNA sequence: TGCGCCAGCACCAATGTAGTAGGGGTAGTCGAGACCCAGTACTTC. Translation: CASTNVVGVVETQYF. The variable domain in full, with the rest retrieved from reference TRBV5-1 and TRBJ2-5, is KAGVTQTPRYLIKTRGQQVTLSCSPISGHRSVSWYQQTPGQGLQFLFEYFSETQRNKGNFPGRFSGRQFSNSRSEMNVSTLELGDSALYLCASTNVVGVVETQYFGPGTRLLVL.

This rearrangement joins TRBV13 to TRBJ1-6; TRBD1 matches at 8 bases. The length of the CDR3 is 15 residues. V was pared by 2 bases and J by 7 bases, with 4 bases of the junction left unmatched. Germline-derived CDR1 and CDR2 are PRHDT and FYEKMQ (reference sequence). The CDR3 nucleotides read TGTGCCAGCAGCTTATACGGGACAGGCAATTCACCCCTCCACTTT. Amino acid sequence: CASSLYGTGNSPLHF. The full variable domain, rest sourced from reference TRBV13 and TRBJ1-6, is AAGVIQSPRHLIKEKRETATLKCYPIPRHDTVYWYQQGPGQDPQFLISFYEKMQSDKGSIPDRFSAQQFSDYHSELNMSSLELGDSALYFCASSLYGTGNSPLHFGNGTRLTVT.

DNA of the CDR3: TGTGCCAGCAGCCGACCGGGACAGGGACCAGAGACCCAGTACTTC. It translates to CASSRPGQGPETQYF. This rearrangement joins TRBV4-2 to TRBJ2-5; 9 bases align to TRBD1. Looked up from germline, CDR1 is LGHNA and CDR2 is YNFKEQ. This CDR3 is built from 15 residues. The V segment lost 4 bases and the J segment 4 bases; nucleotides outside the gene matches: 7.

The V call is TRBV2, the J call TRBJ1-2; D call uncertain. CDR1 and CDR2 from the germline V gene are SNHLY and FYNNEI. The CDR3 spans 13 residues. Trimming took 6 bases from V and 2 from J, leaving 10 bases between them. CDR3 DNA sequence: TGTGCCAGCAGGTTCTGGGAAAACTATGGCTACACCTTC. Translated: CASRFWENYGYTF.

V usage is TRBV19 and J usage is TRBJ1-5; D is undetermined. Germline assignment: CDR1 LNHDA and CDR2 SQIVND (reference sequence). The CDR3 loop spans 15 amino acids. V shed 1 base and J shed 11 bases, with 18 bases lying between them. This chain's CDR3 is CASSIVRMGPRSQHF. CDR3 nucleotide sequence: TGTGCCAGTAGTATAGTGAGGATGGGTCCTCGCTCCCAGCATTTT.